Listed below are T cell receptor beta chains from one sample, sequenced in a study of beta chain features in type 1 diabetes. This table comes from immunoSEQ multiplex PCR, and its TCRdb copy is limited to in-frame clones, with some not included. The sample shows roughly 280,000 clones, around 25% of them seen only once. The sequenced sample was naive CD4+ T cells from blood. The receptor source for this set is a woman younger than 45 with type 1 diabetes. The CDR3 runs from the conserved cysteine through the conserved F or W. D genes are given only for firm matches. The size entry is marked missing in some rows and otherwise reads once, few, many or a size class.

d_call: -
j_call: TRBJ2-7
v_call: TRBV7-9
clone_size: few
cdr3_aa: CASSTRRSYEQYF
cdr3_nt: TGTGCCAGCAGCACTAGGAGAAGCTACGAGCAGTACTTC

d_call: -
j_call: TRBJ1-2
v_call: TRBV5-4
clone_size: few
cdr3_aa: CASSSTGNYGYTF
cdr3_nt: TGTGCCAGCAGCTCCACAGGGAACTATGGCTACACCTTC

d_call: TRBD1
j_call: TRBJ2-7
v_call: TRBV10-3
clone_size: few
cdr3_aa: CATNSASGTAYEQYF
cdr3_nt: TGTGCCACCAATTCTGCCTCCGGGACAGCCTACGAGCAGTACTTC

d_call: -
j_call: TRBJ2-4
v_call: TRBV5-1
clone_size: -
cdr3_aa: CASSLTSGNIQYF
cdr3_nt: TGCGCCAGCAGCTTGACCTCCGGGAACATTCAGTACTTC

d_call: TRBD1
j_call: TRBJ2-5
v_call: TRBV27
clone_size: -
cdr3_aa: CASSPYRQGTQYF
cdr3_nt: TGTGCCAGCAGTCCTTATCGACAGGGCACCCAGTACTTC

d_call: -
j_call: TRBJ1-2
v_call: TRBV5-1
clone_size: -
cdr3_aa: CASSAGQGYGYTF
cdr3_nt: TGCGCCAGCAGCGCGGGGCAGGGCTATGGCTACACCTTC

d_call: TRBD1
j_call: TRBJ2-4
v_call: TRBV29-1
clone_size: few
cdr3_aa: CSVGQGLSKNIQYF
cdr3_nt: TGCAGCGTCGGACAGGGGTTATCCAAAAACATTCAGTACTTC

d_call: TRBD1
j_call: TRBJ1-1
v_call: TRBV18
clone_size: -
cdr3_aa: CASSNSPGQGMNTEAFF
cdr3_nt: TGTGCCAGCTCAAATTCTCCGGGACAGGGCATGAACACTGAAGCTTTCTTT

d_call: TRBD1
j_call: TRBJ2-3
v_call: TRBV30
clone_size: -
cdr3_aa: CAGTDGTDTQYF
cdr3_nt: TGTGCCGGGACAGATGGCACAGATACGCAGTATTTT

d_call: -
j_call: TRBJ1-1
v_call: TRBV25-1
clone_size: -
cdr3_aa: CASSVQGVTEAFF
cdr3_nt: TGTGCCAGCAGTGTGCAGGGTGTCACTGAAGCTTTCTTT

d_call: TRBD1
j_call: TRBJ1-2
v_call: TRBV29-1
clone_size: -
cdr3_aa: CSTGTAYGYTF
cdr3_nt: TGCAGCACCGGGACAGCCTATGGCTACACCTTC

d_call: TRBD2
j_call: TRBJ2-1
v_call: TRBV9
clone_size: -
cdr3_aa: CASSVGSSGYNEQFF
cdr3_nt: TGTGCCAGCAGCGTAGGCTCTAGCGGCTACAATGAGCAGTTCTTC

d_call: -
j_call: TRBJ1-2
v_call: TRBV4-1
clone_size: few
cdr3_aa: CASSQQEVYGYTF
cdr3_nt: TGCGCCAGCAGCCAACAGGAAGTCTACGGCTACACCTTC

d_call: TRBD1
j_call: TRBJ1-1
v_call: TRBV28
clone_size: -
cdr3_aa: CAAGQGWTEAFF
cdr3_nt: TGTGCCGCCGGACAGGGTTGGACTGAAGCTTTCTTT

d_call: -
j_call: TRBJ1-1
v_call: TRBV29-1
clone_size: -
cdr3_aa: CSSLSFARGTEAFF
cdr3_nt: TGCAGCTCTCTATCCTTTGCCAGAGGGACTGAAGCTTTCTTT

d_call: TRBD2
j_call: TRBJ2-2
v_call: TRBV4-1
clone_size: few
cdr3_aa: CASSQAEGLAGYTGELFF
cdr3_nt: TGCGCCAGCAGCCAAGCCGAGGGCCTAGCGGGGTATACCGGGGAGCTGTTTTTT

d_call: TRBD1
j_call: TRBJ2-7
v_call: TRBV5-1
clone_size: -
cdr3_aa: CASSPDRGDNEQYF
cdr3_nt: TGCGCCAGCAGCCCGGACAGGGGGGATAACGAGCAGTACTTC

d_call: -
j_call: TRBJ2-3
v_call: TRBV5-6
clone_size: few
cdr3_aa: CASSLYTDTQYF
cdr3_nt: TGTGCCAGCAGCTTGTACACAGATACGCAGTATTTT

d_call: TRBD2
j_call: TRBJ2-7
v_call: TRBV29-1
clone_size: few
cdr3_aa: CSAGTSAGDEQYF
cdr3_nt: TGCAGCGCGGGGACTAGCGCCGGGGACGAGCAGTACTTC

d_call: -
j_call: TRBJ2-2
v_call: TRBV5-1
clone_size: -
cdr3_aa: CASSPGQDRLELFF
cdr3_nt: TGCGCCAGCAGCCCGGGGCAGGACAGACTGGAGCTGTTTTTT

d_call: -
j_call: TRBJ1-5
v_call: TRBV28
clone_size: once
cdr3_aa: CASSLGGQWNQPQHF
cdr3_nt: TGTGCCAGCAGTTTAGGTGGTCAGTGGAATCAGCCCCAGCATTTT

d_call: TRBD2
j_call: TRBJ2-7
v_call: TRBV30
clone_size: -
cdr3_aa: CASSGSAYEQYF
cdr3_nt: TGTGCCAGTAGCGGGAGTGCTTACGAGCAGTACTTC

d_call: -
j_call: TRBJ1-1
v_call: TRBV7-9
clone_size: few
cdr3_aa: CASSAHPWNTEAFF
cdr3_nt: TGTGCCAGCAGCGCACATCCGTGGAACACTGAAGCTTTCTTT

d_call: -
j_call: TRBJ2-2
v_call: TRBV9
clone_size: few
cdr3_aa: CASSPSTGELFF
cdr3_nt: TGTGCCAGCAGCCCGAGTACCGGGGAGCTGTTTTTT

d_call: -
j_call: TRBJ2-1
v_call: TRBV20-1
clone_size: few
cdr3_aa: CSASTRNEQFF
cdr3_nt: TGCAGTGCTAGCACTAGGAATGAGCAGTTCTTC

d_call: -
j_call: TRBJ2-2
v_call: TRBV7-9
clone_size: few
cdr3_aa: CASSLDRTGELFF
cdr3_nt: TGTGCCAGCAGCTTAGACAGGACCGGGGAGCTGTTTTTT

d_call: -
j_call: TRBJ2-2
v_call: TRBV4-1
clone_size: -
cdr3_aa: CASSHLGDRSGELFF
cdr3_nt: TGCGCCAGCAGCCACCTAGGGGATAGATCTGGGGAGCTGTTTTTT

d_call: -
j_call: TRBJ2-1
v_call: TRBV18
clone_size: -
cdr3_aa: CASSPTTKYNEQFF
cdr3_nt: TGTGCCAGCTCACCGACTACGAAATACAATGAGCAGTTCTTC

d_call: -
j_call: TRBJ1-1
v_call: TRBV29-1
clone_size: -
cdr3_aa: CSVEKGLEPFNTEAFF
cdr3_nt: TGCAGCGTTGAAAAGGGACTGGAGCCTTTCAACACTGAAGCTTTCTTT

d_call: TRBD1
j_call: TRBJ2-7
v_call: TRBV9
clone_size: -
cdr3_aa: CASSRDRDEQYF
cdr3_nt: TGTGCCAGCAGCCGGGACAGGGACGAGCAGTACTTC

d_call: TRBD1
j_call: TRBJ2-7
v_call: TRBV6-5
clone_size: -
cdr3_aa: CASSSAGTGGHEQYF
cdr3_nt: TGTGCCAGCAGTTCCGCCGGGACAGGGGGCCACGAGCAGTACTTC